The entry that follows covers one T cell receptor beta chain sequence. Other DNA sequences in the same sample also yield this CDR3. In the original processing: Owing to the provision of junction-only sequences devoid of quality scores by immunoSEQ, filtering differed. Assay used: immunoSEQ multiplex PCR; TCRdb lists only in-frame clones, some missing. V, J and clone size derive from that table, while D and trimming were established from the DNA sequence. The top ten hold roughly 13% of the sample, which has more than 400,000 clones, over 75% seen once. This entry is derived from a study of shared clonotypes between healthy human individuals. Study overall: Donor ages ranged 18 to 49 years: a couple of women, three men.

The CDR3 is 13 residues long. Per the germline V gene, CDR1 is SGHNT and CDR2 is YENEEA. V lost 3 bases, J lost 5 bases, and 7 bases lay in between. V is TRBV11-3 and J is TRBJ2-2, with a possible D match to TRBD2 (5 bases). The receptor's source is a woman aged 40 to 50 in good health. Some clones in this sample may be carry-over from other donors' samples. Sequences were obtained from PBMCs. CDR3 residues: CASSLRVTGELFF. In nucleotides, the CDR3 is TGTGCCAGCAGCTTGAGGGTAACCGGGGAGCTGTTTTTT. The entire variable domain, with the rest obtained from reference TRBV11-3 and TRBJ2-2, is as follows: EAGVVQSPRYKIIEKKQPVAFWCNPISGHNTLYWYLQNLGQGPELLIRYENEEAVDDSQLPKDRFSAERLKGVDSTLKIQPAELGDSAVYLCASSLRVTGELFFGEGSRLTVL.